These 18 T cell receptor beta chains were sequenced from one sample in a study of blood T cell repertoires in COVID-19. Produced via immunoSEQ multiplex PCR; TCRdb's table is partial and in-frame only. In the table there are a few hundred thousand clones, over 75% of which are singletons. The specimen was peripheral blood. Source of these receptors: a human donor with COVID-19, enrolled during active disease. The donor label of this sample is uncertain.

This clone came up once. The V gene is TRBV15, the J gene TRBJ1-4, with TRBD1 matching 7 bases. The V gene's germline CDR1 is LNHNV and CDR2 YYDKDF (reference sequence). This CDR3 region has 16 residues. J lost 8 bases, V lost 0 bases, and 9 bases had no gene match. The CDR3 sequence is CATSRDRAGGNEKLFF. The CDR3 nucleotides are TGTGCCACCAGCAGAGATCGGGCAGGGGGTAACGAAAAACTGTTTTTT.

The gene calls are TRBV19 and TRBJ1-1; D is unresolved. Deletions cut 6 bases from V and 4 bases from J, with 21 bases between. The CDR3 length is 16 residues. The V gene's germline CDR1 is LNHDA and CDR2 SQIVND (reference sequence). As DNA, the CDR3 is TGTGCCAGTAGGATGACACACAATATCGTCGGCACTGAAGCTTTCTTT. Translation: CASRMTHNIVGTEAFF.

The DNA for the CDR3 is TGCGCCAGCAGCCCCCAGGGGGGACAGGGTGTTTATTTT. The encoded protein is CASSPQGGQGVYF. The chain joins TRBV5-1 to TRBJ2-3; 9 positions match TRBD1. From germline, CDR1 is SGHRS and CDR2 YFSETQ. After removal of 4 bases from V and 15 bases from J, the junction contained 12 bases not matched to a gene. This CDR3 contains 13 residues.

As regards this clone: At the DNA level, this CDR3 is encoded by other sequences in the same sample as well. The rearrangement uses TRBV7-6 and TRBJ2-2; a possible D gene is TRBD1 (6 bases). Trimming took off 4 bases at V and 6 bases at J, with 21 bases between the two ends. This CDR3 has 17 amino acids. Germline V CDR1 and CDR2: SGHVS, FNYEAQ. This CDR3 reads CASSSRGARTGPGELFF. DNA for the CDR3: TGTGCCAGCAGCTCCAGGGGTGCTCGAACAGGTCCCGGGGAGCTGTTTTTT. Full variable domain (outside the CDR3, taken from reference TRBV7-6 and TRBJ2-2): GAGVSQSPRYKVTKRGQDVALRCDPISGHVSLYWYRQALGQGPEFLTYFNYEAQQDKSGLPNDRFSAERPEGSISTLTIQRTEQRDSAMYRCASSSRGARTGPGELFFGEGSRLTVL.

The rearrangement joins TRBV6-6 to TRBJ2-1; a possible D gene is TRBD2 (9 bases). This CDR3 region has 16 residues. Per germline, CDR1 MNHNY and CDR2 SVGAGI (reference sequence). V was pared by 4 bases and J by 7 bases, with 20 bases between. CDR3 DNA sequence: TGTGCCAGCAGTTCAGGGGCTAGCGGGACAGGTAATGAGCAGTTCTTC. It translates to CASSSGASGTGNEQFF.

The chain joins TRBV4-1 to TRBJ1-5; D remains ambiguous. Trimming took off 4 bases at V and 5 bases at J, with 12 bases between the two ends. The CDR3 length is 14 residues. Germline lookup yields CDR1 MGHRA and CDR2 YSYEKL. The CDR3 loop reads CASSPYEGYQPQHF. For the CDR3, the DNA is TGCGCCAGCAGCCCATACGAGGGATATCAGCCCCAGCATTTT.

The gene calls are TRBV27 and TRBJ1-1; no reliable D call. The CDR3 spans 13 residues. V lost 5 bases and J 4 bases, leaving 11 bases between the germline ends. Germline V gene sequence: CDR1 MNHEY, CDR2 SMNVEV (reference sequence). CDR3 in DNA: TGTGCCAGCAGTCTTCGAGGATCCACTGAAGCTTTCTTT. Its protein product is CASSLRGSTEAFF.

The rearrangement uses TRBV30 and TRBJ2-3, with 7 bases aligning to TRBD1. The CDR3 covers 12 residues. The germline CDR1 and CDR2 sequences are GTSNPN and SVGIG (reference sequence). Trimming removed 4 bases from V and 6 bases from J; junction bases left unmatched: 4. The CDR3 nucleotides are TGTGCCTGGAATCAACAGGGGGATACGCAGTATTTT. Its translation is CAWNQQGDTQYF. The variable domain in full, with the rest retrieved from reference TRBV30 and TRBJ2-3, is SQTIHQWPATLVQPVGSPLSLECTVEGTSNPNLYWYRQAAGRGLQLLFYSVGIGQISSEVPQNLSASRPQDRQFILSSKKLLLSDSGFYLCAWNQQGDTQYFGPGTRLTVL.

The V and J genes are TRBV10-3 and TRBJ1-2; tentative D call: TRBD1 (6 bases). Germline CDR1 is ENHRY and CDR2 is SYGVKD. Trimming cost V 6 bases and J 2 bases, with 13 bases left between them. This CDR3 is built from 14 residues. The CDR3: CAISSGDLNYGYTF. CDR3 DNA: TGTGCCATCAGCTCAGGGGACCTCAACTATGGCTACACCTTC.

The chain has TRBV28 and TRBJ1-5, with unresolved D. From germline, CDR1 is MDHEN and CDR2 SYDVKM. V was shortened by 5 bases and J by 4 bases, with 9 bases between the two germline ends. This CDR3 comprises 13 residues. CDR3 sequence: CASSPPQNQPQHF. CDR3 nucleotide sequence: TGTGCCAGCAGTCCCCCACAAAATCAGCCCCAGCATTTT.

The rearrangement links TRBV3-1 (or the pseudogene TRBV3-2) to TRBJ1-5; the match to TRBD1 covers 8 bases. The CDR3 has 15 residues. CDR1 LGHDT and CDR2 YNNKEL come from the germline V gene (reference sequence). With V trimmed by 1 base and J by 8 bases, 7 bases remained unmatched. The CDR3, as DNA: TGTGCCAGCAGCCAAGGGGCAGGGGGCGCCAAGCCCCAGCATTTT. Protein sequence: CASSQGAGGAKPQHF.

The J gene is TRBJ1-2, the V gene TRBV24-1; TRBD1 might be the D (5 bases). Germline CDR1 and CDR2: KGHDR and SFDVKD. V lost 4 bases to trimming and J lost 7 bases, with 18 bases between them. The CDR3 is 15 residues long. CDR3 loop: CATSDQDPGVGGYTF. The DNA of the CDR3 is TGTGCCACCAGTGACCAGGACCCGGGGGTCGGTGGCTACACCTTC.

The chain is built from TRBV6-6 and TRBJ2-7; D is ambiguous. V was shortened by 0 bases and J by 0 bases, with 9 bases between the two germline ends. CDR3 length equals 15 residues. CDR1 and CDR2 from the germline V gene are MNHNY and SVGAGI (reference sequence). The CDR3 region has the DNA TGTGCCAGCAGTTACTCGCAGGCCTACTCCTACGAGCAGTACTTC. Its translation: CASSYSQAYSYEQYF.

The rearrangement links TRBV24-1 to TRBJ1-5; 8 bases agree with TRBD1. The CDR3 has 15 residues. Germline V gene sequence: CDR1 KGHDR, CDR2 SFDVKD. Trimming took 2 bases from V and 6 from J; bases not matched to a gene: 5. CDR3 coding DNA: TGTGCCACCAGTGATTCCGGGACAGGTCTTCAGCCCCAGCATTTT. Translated: CATSDSGTGLQPQHF.

The chain has TRBV7-2 and TRBJ2-2; D perhaps matches TRBD2 (5 bases). Germline lookup yields CDR1 SGHTA and CDR2 FQGNSA. This CDR3 has 16 amino acids. V was cut by 0 bases and J by 5 bases, with 13 bases left in between. CDR3 DNA sequence: TGTGCCAGCAGCTTAGCGGCTAGCATTTGGACCGGGGAGCTGTTTTTT. Translating it yields CASSLAASIWTGELFF.

The V call is TRBV5-1, the J call TRBJ1-4; possibly TRBD1 for D (6 bases). V lost 5 bases, J lost 0 bases, and 11 bases lay in between. The germline CDR1 and CDR2 sequences are SGHRS and YFSETQ. CDR3 size: 15 residues. CDR3 sequence: CASSTGPTTNEKLFF. The CDR3 DNA sequence: TGCGCCAGCAGTACAGGGCCCACAACTAATGAAAAACTGTTTTTT.

In this sample, this clone turned up a few times. This chain links TRBV19 with TRBJ1-5, with 9 bases fitting TRBD1. The CDR3 runs 13 residues. The germline V gene encodes CDR1 LNHDA and CDR2 SQIVND (reference sequence). Germline trimming cut 8 bases from V and 9 bases from J; bases unmatched to any gene: 8. DNA of the CDR3: TGTGCCAGTGGACAGGGGAACCTCCGGCCCCAGCATTTT. Encoded protein: CASGQGNLRPQHF.

This clone was recorded a few times. The rearrangement links TRBV7-9 to TRBJ1-2, with unresolved D. Germline-derived CDR1 and CDR2 are SEHNR and FQNEAQ (reference sequence). This CDR3 is 15 amino acids long. Trimming removed 5 bases at V and 6 bases at J, with 19 bases between. This CDR3 reads CASSGSLIGWDGYTF. In DNA, the CDR3 is TGTGCCAGCAGCGGGTCCCTCATCGGGTGGGATGGCTACACCTTC.